Listed here are 5 T cell receptor beta chains from one sample, sequenced in a study of metastatic and nonmetastatic thyroid tumors. Every patient underwent thyroid surgery untreated. Through MiXCR, TCRdb re-clonotyped the PCR reads. Of about 19,000 clones in the sample, 25% were seen once. Source material: blood. The receptors shown here come from a male donor with papillary thyroid cancer or a benign thyroid nodule (not recorded which). Some clones in this sample may be carry-over from other donors' samples.

V usage is TRBV12-3 or TRBV12-4 and J usage is TRBJ2-6; possibly TRBD2 for D (6 bases). The CDR3 consists of 16 residues. V was shortened by 6 bases and J by 0 bases, with 12 bases between the two germline ends. The CDR3 here is CASRTAGYSGANVLTF. The CDR3 coding sequence is TGTGCCAGCAGAACGGCGGGGTACTCTGGGGCCAACGTCCTGACTTTC.

This clone has a handful of counts. An end of the junction does not agree with germline; a read error may underlie this. The chain recombines TRBV11-2 with TRBJ1-6; D call uncertain. Germline V CDR1 and CDR2: SGHAT, FQNNGV. The CDR3 spans 14 residues. CDR3 nucleotides: TGTGTCAGCAGCTTTGCGCTCTATAATTCACCCCTCCACTTT. Residues: CVSSFALYNSPLHF.

This clone is medium-sized (0.01 to 0.1%) in the sample. The genes are TRBV6-4 and TRBJ2-2, with D unclear. The CDR3 extends over 14 amino acids. CDR1 and CDR2 (germline): MRHNA, SNTAGT. V lost 6 bases and J 4 bases, leaving 12 bases between the germline ends. This CDR3 is CASSPSPGTGELFF. The CDR3 nucleotides read TGTGCCAGCAGCCCGTCCCCGGGCACCGGGGAGCTGTTTTTT.

The V call is TRBV7-2, the J call TRBJ2-3, with D possibly TRBD2 on 6 matching bases. CDR1 is SGHTA and CDR2 is FQGNSA in the germline V gene. The CDR3 spans 15 residues. Trimming stripped 0 bases from V and 0 bases from J, with 7 bases between. Written as DNA, the CDR3 is TGTGCCAGCAGCTTAGCCACTAGCAGCACAGATACGCAGTATTTT. It encodes CASSLATSSTDTQYF.

This clone appeared many times. This chain connects TRBV7-9 to TRBJ1-1; a weak D match, TRBD1 (5 bases). The CDR3 totals 13 residues. Germline CDR1 and CDR2: SEHNR and FQNEAQ (reference sequence). Between the trimmed V and J ends, which lost 5 bases and 0 bases, there was a span of 7 bases. For the CDR3, the DNA is TGTGCCAGCAGCCTGGACATGAACACTGAAGCTTTCTTT. This translates into CASSLDMNTEAFF.